A single sample is the source of the 18 T cell receptor beta chains below, sequenced in a study of T cells after yellow fever vaccination. TCRdb re-called the 5' RACE reads through MiXCR, storing one row per CDR3 protein. This sample has hundreds of thousands of distinct CDR3 sequences, with less than 20% found just once. The material sequenced was PBMCs, taken 5 days after the first yellow fever vaccination. Source of these receptors: a man aged 18-30 years who received the YFV17D yellow fever vaccine.

This chain links TRBV14 with TRBJ1-1; D remains ambiguous. CDR3 length equals 14 residues. CDR1 is SGHDN, CDR2 FVKESK, per germline. The V end was cut by 4 bases, the J end by 2 bases, with 11 bases between. CDR3 bases: TGTGCCAGCAGCCTACAAGATGTAAACACTGAAGCTTTCTTT. Protein sequence: CASSLQDVNTEAFF.

This clonotype was picked up a small number of times. This chain uses TRBV20-1 with TRBJ1-2; D remains ambiguous. Per germline, CDR1 DFQATT and CDR2 SNEGSKA (reference sequence). V was clipped by 0 bases and J by 7 bases, with 3 bases between them. The CDR3 runs to 10 residues. The CDR3: CSARDGGYTF. CDR3 nucleotides: TGCAGTGCTAGAGATGGTGGCTACACCTTC.

The chain carries TRBV6-2 or TRBV6-3 and TRBJ2-3; 11 bases fit TRBD2. The junction had 3 bases not matched to a gene; V was cut back by 0 bases and J by 4 bases. Germline V gene sequence: CDR1 MNHEY, CDR2 SVGEGT. This CDR3 region has 16 residues. The CDR3 is CASSYSLAGGPDTQYF. Written as DNA, the CDR3 is TGTGCCAGCAGTTACTCGCTAGCGGGGGGTCCAGATACGCAGTATTTT.

A few counts support this clonotype. This rearrangement joins TRBV20-1 to TRBJ2-6, with D unresolved. From germline, CDR1 is DFQATT and CDR2 SNEGSKA (reference sequence). The CDR3 extends over 13 amino acids. The V and J ends lost 3 bases and 4 bases respectively, with 7 bases between them. CDR3 sequence (DNA): TGCAGTGCTAGTTCGGCCGGGGCCAACGTCCTGACTTTC. Encoded protein: CSASSAGANVLTF.

This chain uses TRBV5-4 with TRBJ2-7; perhaps TRBD1 as D (6 bases). Germline V gene sequence: CDR1 SGHNT, CDR2 YYREEE (reference sequence). The CDR3 covers 15 residues. V lost 2 bases and J lost 4, with 16 bases in between. CDR3 residues: CASSFQDRQEYEQYF. CDR3 DNA sequence: TGTGCCAGCAGCTTTCAAGACAGGCAGGAGTACGAGCAGTACTTC.

There are a few counts of this clonotype. The genes are TRBV10-3 and TRBJ1-5; the match to TRBD1 covers 10 bases. V shed 10 bases, J shed 11 bases, and the junction held 8 bases outside the gene matches. The CDR3 consists of 12 residues. Germline V gives CDR1 ENHRY, CDR2 SYGVKD. The CDR3 here is CATGTGEGSQHF. CDR3 coding DNA: TGTGCCACTGGGACAGGGGAAGGGTCCCAGCATTTT.

V usage is TRBV7-2 and J usage is TRBJ1-4; perhaps TRBD1 as D (5 bases). Germline V CDR1 and CDR2: SGHTA, FQGNSA. The V and J ends lost 5 bases and 8 bases respectively, with 15 bases between them. The CDR3 runs 14 residues. The CDR3 loop reads CASSLQVGGEKLFF. The CDR3 bases are TGTGCCAGCAGCCTACAGGTTGGAGGGGAAAAACTGTTTTTT.

This clonotype came up a few times. CDR3 DNA sequence: TGCAGTGCTGGATTCGAGTCTGGGGGGCCCCCTCAGCCCCAGCATTTT. Its translation is CSAGFESGGPPQPQHF. The genes are TRBV20-1 and TRBJ1-5, with D possibly being TRBD1 (6 bases). CDR1 and CDR2 from the germline V gene are DFQATT and SNEGSKA (reference sequence). The length of the CDR3 is 16 residues. V was shortened by 5 bases and J by 6 bases, with 23 bases between the two germline ends.

This clonotype was counted ten times or more. The rearrangement uses TRBV5-8 and TRBJ1-2; the match to TRBD1 covers 8 bases. Per the germline V gene, CDR1 is SGHTS and CDR2 is YDEGEE. Germline trimming cut 2 bases from V and 5 bases from J; bases unmatched to any gene: 5. The CDR3 loop spans 14 amino acids. CDR3 sequence (DNA): TGTGCCAGCAGCTTTACAGGGGGTTCTTATGGCTACACCTTC. It specifies CASSFTGGSYGYTF.

This clonotype was seen a handful of times. V gene TRBV5-6 combines with J gene TRBJ1-2; D is perhaps TRBD1 (5 bases). The germline CDR1 and CDR2 sequences are SGHDT and YYEEEE. This CDR3 comprises 12 residues. Trimming took off 5 bases at V and 13 bases at J, with 18 bases between the two ends. CDR3 region: CASRRDGSVTTF. The CDR3 DNA reads TGTGCCAGCAGGCGGGACGGCTCGGTGACCACCTTC.

This clonotype was detected a few times. The chain is built from TRBV3-1 and TRBJ2-7; 9 bases map to TRBD1. The CDR3 runs 13 residues. Germline V lookup: CDR1 LGHDT, CDR2 YNNKEL (reference sequence). J was trimmed by 12 bases and V by 2 bases; bases with no gene match: 8. This CDR3 is CASSQRDRELLYF. CDR3 nucleotides: TGTGCCAGCAGCCAACGGGACAGGGAGTTACTGTACTTC.

V is TRBV7-2 and J is TRBJ2-5; tentatively, D is TRBD2 (6 bases). V lost 1 base, J lost 5 bases, and 14 bases lay in between. The germline V gene has CDR1 SGHTA and CDR2 FQGNSA. The length of the CDR3 is 15 residues. Here the CDR3 reads CASSLGSGDLETQYF. In DNA, the CDR3 is TGTGCCAGCAGCTTAGGTAGCGGTGACTTGGAGACCCAGTACTTC. The complete variable domain, with remaining parts taken from reference TRBV7-2 and TRBJ2-5, reads GAGVSQSPSNKVTEKGKDVELRCDPISGHTALYWYRQSLGQGLEFLIYFQGNSAPDKSGLPSDRFSAERTGGSVSTLTIQRTQQEDSAVYLCASSLGSGDLETQYFGPGTRLLVL.

This clonotype showed up many times. The V and J genes are TRBV29-1 and TRBJ1-1; D uncertain. V was cut by 7 bases and J by 9 bases, with 18 bases left in between. The germline gives CDR1 SQVTM, CDR2 ANQGSEA. This CDR3 contains 12 residues. The CDR3 DNA is TGCAGCGGAATGATAGACATAGGGAAAGCTTTCTTT. Its protein product is CSGMIDIGKAFF.

This clonotype was detected only a few times. The rearrangement joins TRBV28 to TRBJ1-1; D unclear. Per germline, CDR1 MDHEN and CDR2 SYDVKM. CDR3 length: 15 residues. With 4 bases removed from V and 2 bases from J, the gap between germline ends came to 14 bases. The CDR3 DNA sequence: TGTGCCAGCAGTTCCCGGGGTTTGATAAACACTGAAGCTTTCTTT. Amino acids: CASSSRGLINTEAFF.

This clonotype was found a few times. The chain links TRBV4-1 to TRBJ1-5; 9 positions agree with TRBD1. Germline lookup yields CDR1 MGHRA and CDR2 YSYEKL. The junction had 9 bases not matched to a gene; V was cut back by 4 bases and J by 2 bases. This CDR3 spans 17 amino acids. CDR3 amino acids: CASSPGQGGIGNQPQHF. DNA for the CDR3: TGCGCCAGCAGCCCGGGACAGGGAGGAATTGGCAATCAGCCCCAGCATTTT.

This clonotype has a handful of counts. V gene TRBV2 combines with J gene TRBJ1-1, with D unclear. CDR1 is SNHLY and CDR2 is FYNNEI in the germline V gene. The CDR3 covers 13 residues. V lost 5 bases, J lost 5 bases, and 12 bases lay in between. The CDR3 sequence: CASSQAPATEAFF. The CDR3 nucleotides read TGTGCCAGCAGTCAGGCTCCGGCAACTGAAGCTTTCTTT.

The table lists this clonotype with a few counts. The chain has TRBV7-2 and TRBJ2-2; D may be TRBD1 (6 bases). Germline-derived CDR1 and CDR2 are SGHTA and FQGNSA. CDR3 length: 16 residues. V dropped 5 bases and J dropped 5 bases, with 18 bases sitting between them. The CDR3 DNA reads TGTGCCAGCAGCCCCCGGTCGCAGGGGATGACCGGGGAGCTGTTTTTT. This translates into CASSPRSQGMTGELFF.

This clonotype was picked up a small number of times. The chain recombines TRBV5-1 with TRBJ2-3; D call uncertain. The CDR3 spans 17 residues. CDR1 SGHRS and CDR2 YFSETQ come from the germline V gene. Trimming cost V 4 bases and J 0 bases, with 18 bases left between them. This chain's CDR3 is CASSPPVIASSTDTQYF. The DNA of the CDR3 is TGCGCCAGCAGCCCTCCCGTGATTGCATCTAGCACAGATACGCAGTATTTT.